This T cell receptor beta chain was identified in a study of identical twins (dated by TCRdb to about 2016). Context from the whole study: To test whether fetal clonotypes persist, the study used deep sequencing on TCR alpha and beta repertoires from monozygotic twins, unrelated adults of various ages, and cord blood. To rule out contamination, replicate twin experiments were performed at different times with different library preparation protocols.

Sequences SEHNR (CDR1) and FQNEAQ (CDR2) are obtained from the germline V gene (reference sequence). The CDR3 holds 14 amino acids from the cysteine to the phenylalanine. The entry retains the CDR3 DNA only, 42 bases that are in frame from base 1. The V end gives up 8 bases and the J end 4 bases, leaving 6 bases in the junction not matched to a gene. All donors were healthy Caucasians. Three pairs of female monozygotic twins, all aged 18 to 29 years, were included in the twin cohort. RNA for TCR libraries was isolated from peripheral blood mononuclear cells. This clonotype was counted between two and nine times. Its antigen remains unidentified. No qualities accompany the bases; no much larger clone lies one base away. General findings and caveats noted by the study authors: Invariant T cells such as MAIT and iNKT could partly confound zero-insertion analyses, although diverse VJ usage argued against such confounding for most clonotypes. In monozygotic twins, out-of-frame TCR alpha sharing was systematically underestimated by recombination models, although the models agreed with sharing between unrelated individuals. Because the same donors could not be followed over many years, conclusions were based on cross-sectional statistical analysis. Abundant cord blood beta clonotypes had fewer insertions, young adult naive repertoires showed a similar but weaker trend, and memory repertoires showed no such trend. The excess sharing between twins in beta out-of-frame sequences was weaker because fewer shared sequences reduced the signal-to-noise ratio. Out-of-frame TCR alpha sequences shared between twins showed an excess of low generation-probability sequences compared with coincidental sharing between unrelated individuals.

Library preparation employed 5' RACE. Sequencing instrument: Illumina HiSeq 2000. A universal primer binding site was added through template switching, and the final cDNA carried a unique molecular identifier so that TCR cDNA molecules could be counted accurately. Specific primers in the conserved constant-segment region were used to synthesize first-strand cDNA for TCR alpha and beta chains. To control for contamination, every cDNA library carried two barcodes: a SMART-Mk sample barcode plus Illumina barcodes. TruSeq adapter sequences, together with Illumina sample barcodes, were added in two successive PCR steps. TCR alpha and beta cDNA libraries were sequenced on the Illumina HiSeq platform with custom primers. The study's own analysis went as follows. MiGEC was used to process raw reads and extract unique molecular identifiers, and MiXCR was used to find CDR3 positions. Recombination models were inferred per individual with the repgenHMM and IGoR tools using an EM algorithm. Shared clonotypes were analyzed with the tcR package in R, and sharing was normalized by the product of cloneset sizes. To study raw recombination free of thymic and clonal selection effects, out-of-frame nonproductive sequences were analyzed. The raw public reads went through TCRdb reprocessing: fastp at Q25, MiXCR clone calling, in-frame beta chains kept. Entries that share a CDR3 protein sequence are merged under the most common genes and DNA. The V and J calls, along with clone size, are taken from TCRdb and not from the paper's own processing. The sample yields about 900,000 distinct CDR3 sequences; 9% to 15% were counted once. Around 1.6% of the sample comes from the top ten.

These data were also reused for a study on yellow fever vaccine responses in identical twins. The other study reports the following: According to the authors, the vaccine-induced T cell response in identical twins seemed to be partly convergent and partly specific to each individual. The study precisely tracked vaccine-responding T cell clones in identical twins.

This chain joins TRBV7-9 to TRBJ2-2; TRBD2 fits 8 bases in the junction. Sequenced sample: PBMCs. This TCR derives from a woman in her late teens or twenties in good health. The DNA reads as follows: TGTGCCAGCGACGGGGGGGTATCCACCGGGGAGCTGTTTTTT. Its amino acids are CASDGGVSTGELFF.